Reported below is one TCR beta chain. The CDR3 totals 17 residues. The sample belongs to a study of shared clonotypes between healthy human individuals. Clones were read by immunoSEQ multiplex PCR, and TCRdb kept only the in-frame ones, dropping some. The sample includes 2 million to 2.5 million clones, 80% to 95% of them seen just once. V gene TRBV21-1 combines with J gene TRBJ1-5; TRBD1 is the table's D call and was not checked against the DNA. TRBV21-1 is classified as a pseudogene. The sequenced sample was naive CD4+ T cells from PBMCs. Subset reported: CD45RA+ positively selected. The receptor was isolated from a man aged 18-30 years in good health. Some clones in this sample may be carry-over from other donors' samples. The chain's CDR3 is CASSKKDTGASNQPQHF. The CDR3 DNA follows: TGTGCCAGCAGCAAAAAGGATACAGGGGCGTCCAATCAGCCCCAGCATTTT.